This TCR beta chain derives from a study of blood T cell repertoires in COVID-19. As for the study in general: T cells, B-cell-depleted T cells, or PBMCs provided the cDNA or gDNA that served as material.

The V gene lost 6 bases and the J gene lost 2 bases, with 10 bases spanning the gap. Germline CDR1 reads SQVTM; CDR2 reads ANQGSEA. The CDR3 is made up of 13 amino acids. A Seattle source enrolled patients during active infection and followed them longitudinally. Authors' methods: The assay estimated nucleated cells by amplifying reference gene primers. The table came from immunoSEQ multiplex PCR; TCRdb's copy has only in-frame clones and leaves some out. That table is the source of V, J and clone size, and D and trimming were worked out from the DNA. The table has 450,000 or so clones, roughly 89% seen once.

The source material was peripheral blood. The TCR comes from a man between 18 and 29 years old with COVID-19, enrolled during active disease. V is TRBV29-1 and J is TRBJ1-4; possible D gene TRBD1, 5 bases. The CDR3 DNA reads as TGCAGCGTAGCTAGGGGTACTAATGAAAAACTGTTTTTT. Translating it yields CSVARGTNEKLFF.